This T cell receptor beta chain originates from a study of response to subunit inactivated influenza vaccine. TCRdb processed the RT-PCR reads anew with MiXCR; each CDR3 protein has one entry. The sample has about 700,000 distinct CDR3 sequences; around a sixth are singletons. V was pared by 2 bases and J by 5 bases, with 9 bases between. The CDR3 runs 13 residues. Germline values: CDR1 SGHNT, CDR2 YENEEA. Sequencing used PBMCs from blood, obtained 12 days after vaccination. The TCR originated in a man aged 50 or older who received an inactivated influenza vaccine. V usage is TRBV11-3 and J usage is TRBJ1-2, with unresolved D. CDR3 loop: CASSLNRGYGYTF. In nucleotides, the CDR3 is TGTGCCAGCAGCTTAAACAGAGGATATGGCTACACCTTC.